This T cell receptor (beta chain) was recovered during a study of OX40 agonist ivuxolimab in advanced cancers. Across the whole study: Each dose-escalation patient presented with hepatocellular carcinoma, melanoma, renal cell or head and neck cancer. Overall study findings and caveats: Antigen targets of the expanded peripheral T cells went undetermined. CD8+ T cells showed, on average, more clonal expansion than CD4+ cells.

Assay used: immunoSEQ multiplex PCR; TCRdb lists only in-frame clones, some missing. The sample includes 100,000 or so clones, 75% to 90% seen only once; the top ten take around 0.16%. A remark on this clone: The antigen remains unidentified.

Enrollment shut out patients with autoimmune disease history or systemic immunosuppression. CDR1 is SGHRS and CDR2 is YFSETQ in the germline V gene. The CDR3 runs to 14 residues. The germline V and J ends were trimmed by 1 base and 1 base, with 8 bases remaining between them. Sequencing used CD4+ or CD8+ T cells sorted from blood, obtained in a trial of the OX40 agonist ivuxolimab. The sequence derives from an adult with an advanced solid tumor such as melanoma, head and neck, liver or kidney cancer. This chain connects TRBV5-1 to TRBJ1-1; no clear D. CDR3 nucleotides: TGCGCCAGCAGCTTGAGTTGGGGGAACACTGAAGCTTTCTTT. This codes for CASSLSWGNTEAFF.